This T cell receptor beta chain derives from a study of T cell responses to AZD1222 COVID-19 vaccine. Study results and limitations: Increases in Spike-specific TCR breadth and depth were seen after two AZD1222 doses.

Of note for this clone: Antigen specificity is unknown.

Assay: immunoSEQ multiplex PCR; the TCRdb copy retains only in-frame clones and omits some. The sample yields fewer than 150,000 clones, around 90% seen once. Here the sequenced sample was peripheral blood, taken on day 0 of AZD1222 vaccination. The TCR originated in an adult in good health.

Written as DNA, the CDR3 is TGTGCCAGCAGCTTAGGACAGGGAGGGATGTTCTATGGCTACACCTTC. Encoded protein: CASSLGQGGMFYGYTF. The chain has TRBV7-2 and TRBJ1-2, with 7 bases identical to TRBD1. Germline-derived CDR1 and CDR2 are SGHTA and FQGNSA. The CDR3 extends over 16 amino acids. Trimming cost V 1 base and J 4 bases; bases outside gene matches: 9.